The clone carrying this TCR beta chain came up many times. What it recognizes is unknown. The CDR3 length is 15 residues. Germline CDR1 SQVTM, CDR2 ANQGSEA. Trimming removed 0 bases from V and 0 bases from J; junction bases left unmatched: 1. This sample is part of a study of T cells in Graves' hyperthyroidism and ophthalmopathy. About the research overall: Peripheral blood was collected at initial diagnosis, before any treatment. General observations from the study: Most clonotypes expanded in thyroid above 0.001 were likewise present in blood.

Hyperthyroidism was newly diagnosed in patients aged 18 to 65 (duration under 2 months). Diagnoses used clinical symptoms, serum thyroxine and TRAb, thyroid ultrasound and orbital computed tomography. From RNA transcripts, TCR beta CDR3 regions were amplified. HTBI primers were employed in a first-round RT-PCR of the TCR CDR3. Via MiXCR, TCRdb re-called the multiplex PCR reads, giving one row per CDR3 protein. The data hold 550,000 to 800,000 distinct CDR3 sequences, with 15% to 20% observed a single time. The chain joins TRBV29-1 to TRBJ2-1, with TRBD2 matching 8 bases. Input material: blood. This TCR derives from a man aged 18 to 35 with Graves' hyperthyroidism. The CDR3 DNA follows: TGCAGCGTTGAAGAAAGCGGGAGCTCCTACAATGAGCAGTTCTTC. Amino acids: CSVEESGSSYNEQFF.